A selection of T cell receptor beta chains follows, all from one sample in a study of T cell responses to AZD1222 COVID-19 vaccine. TCRdb's table, derived via immunoSEQ multiplex PCR, lists solely in-frame clones and lacks some. The sample consists of around 120,000 clones, about 90% of them appearing once. Sequencing used peripheral blood, obtained on day 0 of MenACWY control vaccination. Receptors originate from an adult in good health. The CDR3 runs from the conserved cysteine through the conserved F or W. A D gene is named only where the DNA matches it firmly. Rows give clone size only sometimes, using once, few, many, or a class for an expanded clone.

d_gene | j_gene | v_gene | abundance | CDR3nt | CDR3aa
- | TRBJ2-5 | TRBV18 | - | TGTGCCAGCTCACGGACACCCCAAGAGACCCAGTACTTC | CASSRTPQETQYF
TRBD1 | TRBJ1-5 | TRBV27 | - | TGTGCCAGCAGCCGGGACAGGTCGGGGCCCCAGCATTTT | CASSRDRSGPQHF
TRBD2 | TRBJ2-1 | TRBV28 | - | TGTGCCAGCAGGGGACCACGACAGTTAGCGGGGCAGAGCTCCTACAATGAGCAGTTCTTC | CASRGPRQLAGQSSYNEQFF
- | TRBJ2-1 | TRBV11-3 | - | TGTGCCAGCAGCTTAGGACTCGCCCCAAATGAGCAGTTCTTC | CASSLGLAPNEQFF
- | TRBJ1-2 | TRBV28 | - | TGTGCCATAAGGGGGAACGGCTACACCTTC | CAIRGNGYTF
TRBD1 | TRBJ2-7 | TRBV10-3 | - | TGTGCCATCAGCGGGACAGGGAGGACCTACGAGCAGTACTTC | CAISGTGRTYEQYF
- | TRBJ2-7 | TRBV5-6 | - | TGTGCCAGCACCTTTAGCCTACCCCCTGGGACCTACGAGCAGTACTTC | CASTFSLPPGTYEQYF
TRBD1 | TRBJ1-2 | TRBV28 | - | TGTGCCAGCAGCTTACTGCCGGGACAGGGCTATGGCTACACCTTC | CASSLLPGQGYGYTF
TRBD1 | TRBJ2-7 | TRBV6-5 | - | TGTGCCAGCAGTCTCGGGACAGGGATCTACGAGCAGTACTTC | CASSLGTGIYEQYF
- | TRBJ1-4 | TRBV5-6 | once | TGTGCCAGCAGCGCCAGGGGTTCAACTAATGAAAAACTGTTTTTT | CASSARGSTNEKLFF
- | TRBJ1-1 | TRBV9 | - | TGTGCCAGCAGCGAGCCCAAGGGTGAAGCTTTCTTT | CASSEPKGEAFF
- | TRBJ2-1 | TRBV30 | - | TGTGCCTGGAGTGTAGCATTGACCGGTGGGGGTGAGCAGTTCTTC | CAWSVALTGGGEQFF
- | TRBJ1-4 | TRBV6-5 | once | TGTGCCAGCAGTTTTACAGGGCCTCGAGACAAACTGTTTTTT | CASSFTGPRDKLFF
- | TRBJ2-5 | TRBV28 | - | TGTGCCAGCAGGGAGGTACAAGAGACCCAGTACTTC | CASREVQETQYF
- | TRBJ1-1 | TRBV28 | - | TGTGCCAGCAGTGCGCCCCCTTCCATGAACACTGAAGCTTTCTTT | CASSAPPSMNTEAFF
- | TRBJ2-7 | TRBV3-1/TRBV3-2 | - | TGTGCCAGCAGCCAAATATACGAGCAGTACTTC | CASSQIYEQYF
- | TRBJ2-3 | TRBV4-1 | once | TGCGCCAGCAGCCAAGATCGGACCGGGCACACAGATACGCAGTATTTT | CASSQDRTGHTDTQYF
TRBD1 | TRBJ1-2 | TRBV18 | - | TGTGCCAGCTCACCGGGACAGGGACATGGCTACACCTTC | CASSPGQGHGYTF
TRBD2 | TRBJ2-3 | TRBV7-6 | - | TGTGCCAGCAGCTTAGTGACTAGCGGGAGGGGCGGTGCAGATACGCAGTATTTT | CASSLVTSGRGGADTQYF
TRBD2 | TRBJ2-7 | TRBV3-1/TRBV3-2 | - | TGTGCCAGCAGCCTCGCCGGGACTAGCGAAAGCGAGCAGTACTTC | CASSLAGTSESEQYF
TRBD1 | TRBJ1-2 | TRBV5-1 | - | TGCGCCAGCAGTGTAAAGGACAGGGATGGCTACACCTTC | CASSVKDRDGYTF
- | TRBJ2-7 | TRBV6-5 | - | TGTGCCAGCAGTTCCACTTGGACCGCCAGGGCCTACGAGCAGTACTTC | CASSSTWTARAYEQYF
- | TRBJ1-5 | TRBV28 | - | TGTGCCAGCAGGGTGCGGAATCAGCCCCAGCATTTT | CASRVRNQPQHF
- | TRBJ1-3 | TRBV2 | - | TGTGCCAGCAGTGAACAGGACCTCTCTGGAAACACCATATATTTT | CASSEQDLSGNTIYF
- | TRBJ2-7 | TRBV5-1 | - | TGCGCCAGCTCTCAGGGCGCGGGGGAGCAGTACTTC | CASSQGAGEQYF
- | TRBJ2-4 | TRBV10-3 | - | TGTGCCATCAGTGAGTCGCAATGGAAAAACCCGAACATTCAGTACTTC | CAISESQWKNPNIQYF
- | TRBJ2-2 | TRBV5-1 | - | TGCGCCAGCAGCTTGAAACCAAGTGGCACCGGGGAGCTGTTTTTT | CASSLKPSGTGELFF
- | TRBJ2-7 | TRBV6-6 | - | TGTGCCAGCAGTTACTCGCCGACTAGTAGTGGGCAGTACTTC | CASSYSPTSSGQYF
- | TRBJ2-5 | TRBV6-5 | - | TGTGCCAGCAGTTTGGACAGATTGGGGTATTCTGAGACCCAGTACTTC | CASSLDRLGYSETQYF
TRBD1 | TRBJ2-2 | TRBV19 | - | TGTGCCAGTAGCATGGGACAGGGGGGCCCCGGGGAGCTGTTTTTT | CASSMGQGGPGELFF
- | TRBJ2-3 | TRBV5-1 | - | TGCGCCAGCAGCCCGCAGCCCGGGAGAAGCACAGATACGCAGTATTTT | CASSPQPGRSTDTQYF
- | TRBJ1-4 | TRBV7-9 | - | TGTGCCAGCCACGGGGTTCCGACCGAAAAACTGTTTTTT | CASHGVPTEKLFF
TRBD1 | TRBJ2-7 | TRBV28 | - | TGTGCCAGCAGTTTAATCCAGGGGGCGCTCGAGCAGTACTTC | CASSLIQGALEQYF
TRBD1 | TRBJ1-3 | TRBV2 | - | TGTGCCAGCAGTCGGGACAGGGGAAAATCTGGAAACACCATATATTTT | CASSRDRGKSGNTIYF
TRBD1 | TRBJ1-5 | TRBV4-1 | few | TGCGCCAGCAGCCCCCTGGGGACAGGGACGGATCAGCCCCAGCATTTT | CASSPLGTGTDQPQHF
- | TRBJ1-5 | TRBV11-2 | - | TGTGCCAGCAGCTTAGGGGACACGGGCAATCAGCCCCAGCATTTT | CASSLGDTGNQPQHF
TRBD1 | TRBJ2-7 | TRBV15 | once | TGTGCCACCAGCAGACGGGAAAGACAGGGGGACTGGAACGAGCAGTACTTC | CATSRRERQGDWNEQYF
TRBD1 | TRBJ1-6 | TRBV5-1 | - | TGCGCCAGCAGCTTGGGACAGGGGGAAGGTTCACCCCTCCACTTT | CASSLGQGEGSPLHF
TRBD1 | TRBJ2-2 | TRBV6-5 | - | TGTGCCAGCAAGGGACAGTCGAACACCGGGGAGCTGTTTTTT | CASKGQSNTGELFF
- | TRBJ2-1 | TRBV15 | - | TGTGCCACCAGCAGAACCACCGGAGTGGGTGAGCAGTTCTTC | CATSRTTGVGEQFF
- | TRBJ1-1 | TRBV5-5 | - | TGTGCCAGCAGCTTGGAGGCAGGGGTGATGAACACTGAAGCTTTCTTT | CASSLEAGVMNTEAFF
TRBD2 | TRBJ2-7 | TRBV7-3 | - | TGTGCCAGCAGCTCAACCGGGACTAGCGGGTATAGCGAGCAGTACTTC | CASSSTGTSGYSEQYF
TRBD1 | TRBJ2-1 | TRBV27 | - | TGTGCCAGCAGAGCCGGGACAGGGCTTTCCTACAATGAGCAGTTCTTC | CASRAGTGLSYNEQFF